A selection of T cell receptor beta chains follows, all from one sample in a study of neoadjuvant anti-PD-1 for oral cavity cancer. The protocol was immunoSEQ multiplex PCR, while the TCRdb copy is restricted to in-frame clones and leaves out a portion. The sample includes about 9,300 clones, about 68% of them seen just once. The specimen was tumor tissue, collected before nivolumab (anti-PD-1) treatment. The receptors derive from a person between 40 and 80 years old with oral cavity squamous cell carcinoma. Both conserved end residues are part of each CDR3. Clone size appears in some rows only: once, few, many, or a class for an expanded clone.

size,J,V,CDR3
.,TRBJ2-7,TRBV7-2,CASSLAPGGYSYEQYF
.,TRBJ1-5,TRBV27,CATGGGGLSNQPQHF
.,TRBJ2-1,TRBV30,CAWTVGSPYNEQFF
.,TRBJ1-5,TRBV5-6,CASSLAHGNQPQHF
.,TRBJ2-5,TRBV19,CASSIQGSRETQYF
medium-sized,TRBJ1-1,TRBV4-1,CASSQEPRQGYVMNTEAFF
.,TRBJ1-2,TRBV6-1,CASMEGGSNYGYTF
.,TRBJ1-5,TRBV6-1,CASTGALYQPQHF
.,TRBJ2-7,TRBV2,CASSTGLLGNEQYF
few,TRBJ1-1,TRBV28,CASRIQGGRGNTEAFF
.,TRBJ2-1,TRBV9,CASSPGDRYNEQFF
.,TRBJ2-2,TRBV18,CASSLHRGDGGELFF
.,TRBJ2-3,TRBV6-6,CASSYDAQYF
.,TRBJ2-1,TRBV5-4,CASSQGGAYNERQFF
.,TRBJ1-1,TRBV6-1,CASRTEEAFF
.,TRBJ2-3,TRBV18,CASSPQGTGPDTQYF
.,TRBJ2-7,TRBV7-6,CASSLTGTEDEQYF
.,TRBJ2-7,TRBV18,CAGAWGPYEQYF
few,TRBJ2-5,TRBV7-9,CASSLESRETQYF
few,TRBJ2-3,TRBV10-3,CAIWRPGARTDTQYF
few,TRBJ1-4,TRBV18,CASSPRLVENEKLFF
.,TRBJ2-7,TRBV18,CASSPAVEDWSGYGEQYF
.,TRBJ1-4,TRBV6-1,CASSRQGSNEKLFF
.,TRBJ2-1,TRBV7-6,CASSLRAAGAGNEQFF
.,TRBJ1-4,TRBV5-1,CASSLYRPTNEKLFF
once,TRBJ1-6,TRBV27,CASSSLMRSSYNSPLHF
.,TRBJ1-5,TRBV6-5,CASGAPNQPQHF
.,TRBJ2-7,TRBV7-2,CASSRTVLSYEQYF
.,TRBJ2-5,TRBV7-2,CASSSGLAWETQYF
few,TRBJ1-2,TRBV19,CASSTGTDLNYGYTF